This entry describes one T cell receptor (beta chain). As yet, its antigen is unknown. The repertoire was sequenced with immunoSEQ multiplex PCR; TCRdb's copy has only in-frame clones and lacks some. The table lists more than 450,000 clones, around 79% of them singletons. CDR1 and CDR2 (germline): MNHEY, SMNVEV (reference sequence). Unmatched junction bases numbered 5, after V lost 4 bases and J lost 2 bases. The CDR3 is 14 residues long. Donors, healthy HIV-negative adults, lacked recent acute infections or vaccinations. Genomic DNA came from around 100 million PBMCs in unsorted samples. These data come from a study of shared clonotypes between healthy human individuals. Points from the study as a whole: There were few donors, and this limited the genetic and exposure-history diversity represented.

This chain connects TRBV27 to TRBJ2-7, with 7 bases that match TRBD1. The clonotype was recovered from a woman aged 40-49 years in good health. Some clones in this sample may be carry-over from other donors' samples. The sample was PBMCs. CDR3 loop: CASSYDRVTYEQYF. In DNA, the CDR3 is TGTGCCAGCAGTTACGACAGGGTAACCTACGAGCAGTACTTC.